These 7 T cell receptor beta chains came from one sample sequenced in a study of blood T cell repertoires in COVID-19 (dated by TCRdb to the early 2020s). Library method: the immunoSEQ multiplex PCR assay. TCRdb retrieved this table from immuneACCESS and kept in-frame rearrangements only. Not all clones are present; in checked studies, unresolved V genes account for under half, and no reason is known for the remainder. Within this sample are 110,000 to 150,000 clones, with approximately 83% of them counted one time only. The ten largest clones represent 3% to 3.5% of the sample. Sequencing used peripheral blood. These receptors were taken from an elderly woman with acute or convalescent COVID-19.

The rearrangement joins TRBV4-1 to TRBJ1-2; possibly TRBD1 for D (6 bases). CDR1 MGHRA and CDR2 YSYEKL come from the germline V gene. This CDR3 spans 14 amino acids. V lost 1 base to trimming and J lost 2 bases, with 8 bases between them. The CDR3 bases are TGCGCCAGCAGCCAAGTTCAGGGGAACTATGGCTACACCTTC. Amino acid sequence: CASSQVQGNYGYTF.

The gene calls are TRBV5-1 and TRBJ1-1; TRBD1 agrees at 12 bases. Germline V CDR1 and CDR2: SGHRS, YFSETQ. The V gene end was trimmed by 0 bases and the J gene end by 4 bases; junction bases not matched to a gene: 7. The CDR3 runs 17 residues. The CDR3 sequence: CASSLDGTGGGSTEAFF. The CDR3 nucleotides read TGCGCCAGCAGCTTGGACGGGACAGGGGGCGGTAGCACTGAAGCTTTCTTT.

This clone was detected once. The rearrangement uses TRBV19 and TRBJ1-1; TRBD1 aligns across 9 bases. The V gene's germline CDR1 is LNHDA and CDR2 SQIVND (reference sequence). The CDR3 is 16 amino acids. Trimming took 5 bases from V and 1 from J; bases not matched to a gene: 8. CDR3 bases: TGTGCCAGTAGTTCCCCGGGACAGGGATCGAACACTGAAGCTTTCTTT. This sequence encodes CASSSPGQGSNTEAFF.

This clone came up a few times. CDR3: CASSLERGPNQPQHF. The CDR3 DNA follows: TGTGCCAGCAGCTTAGAGCGGGGACCCAATCAGCCCCAGCATTTT. V usage is TRBV7-2 and J usage is TRBJ1-5, with a possible D match to TRBD1 (5 bases). V lost 1 base, J lost 3 bases, and 10 bases lay in between. The CDR3 is made up of 15 amino acids. The germline V gene encodes CDR1 SGHTA and CDR2 FQGNSA.

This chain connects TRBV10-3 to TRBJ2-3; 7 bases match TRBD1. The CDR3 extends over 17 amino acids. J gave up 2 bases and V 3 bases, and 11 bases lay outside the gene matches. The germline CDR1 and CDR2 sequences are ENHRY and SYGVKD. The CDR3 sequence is CAISDYVGTADTDTQYF. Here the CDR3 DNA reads TGTGCCATCAGTGATTATGTGGGGACAGCAGACACAGATACGCAGTATTTT.

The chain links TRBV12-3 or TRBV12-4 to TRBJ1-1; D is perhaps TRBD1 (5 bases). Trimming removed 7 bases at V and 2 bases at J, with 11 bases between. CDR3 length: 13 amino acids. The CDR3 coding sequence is TGTGCCAGCACCCAGACAGTCAACACTGAAGCTTTCTTT. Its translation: CASTQTVNTEAFF.

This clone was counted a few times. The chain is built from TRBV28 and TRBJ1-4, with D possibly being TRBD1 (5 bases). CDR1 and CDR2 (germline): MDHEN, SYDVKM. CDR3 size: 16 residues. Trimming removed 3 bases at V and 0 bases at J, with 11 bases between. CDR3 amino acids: CASSFPRQPTNEKLFF. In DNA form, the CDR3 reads TGTGCCAGCAGTTTCCCTAGACAGCCAACTAATGAAAAACTGTTTTTT.